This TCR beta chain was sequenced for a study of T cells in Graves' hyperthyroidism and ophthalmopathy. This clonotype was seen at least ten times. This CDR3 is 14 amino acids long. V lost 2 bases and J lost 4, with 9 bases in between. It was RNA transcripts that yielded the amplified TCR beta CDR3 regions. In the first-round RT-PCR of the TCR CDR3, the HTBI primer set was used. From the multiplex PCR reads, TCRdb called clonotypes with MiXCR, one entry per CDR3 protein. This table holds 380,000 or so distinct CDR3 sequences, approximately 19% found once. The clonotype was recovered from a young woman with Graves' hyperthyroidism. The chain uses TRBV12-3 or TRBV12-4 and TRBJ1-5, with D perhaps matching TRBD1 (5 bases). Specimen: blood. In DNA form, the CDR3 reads TGTGCCAGCAGTTTACACAGGCGGAATCAGCCCCAGCATTTT. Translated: CASSLHRRNQPQHF.